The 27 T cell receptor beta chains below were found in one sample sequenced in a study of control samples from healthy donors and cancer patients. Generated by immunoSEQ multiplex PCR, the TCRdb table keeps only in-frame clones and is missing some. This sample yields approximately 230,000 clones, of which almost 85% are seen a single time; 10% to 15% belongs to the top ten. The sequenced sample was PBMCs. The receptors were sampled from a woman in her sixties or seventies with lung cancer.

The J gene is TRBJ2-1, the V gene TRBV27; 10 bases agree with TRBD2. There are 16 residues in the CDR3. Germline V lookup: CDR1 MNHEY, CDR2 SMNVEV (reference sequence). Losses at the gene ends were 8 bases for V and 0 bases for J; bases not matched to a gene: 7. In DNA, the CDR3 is TGTGCCAGCTATAGCGGGAGGCGGAGCTCCTACAATGAGCAGTTCTTC. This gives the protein CASYSGRRSSYNEQFF.

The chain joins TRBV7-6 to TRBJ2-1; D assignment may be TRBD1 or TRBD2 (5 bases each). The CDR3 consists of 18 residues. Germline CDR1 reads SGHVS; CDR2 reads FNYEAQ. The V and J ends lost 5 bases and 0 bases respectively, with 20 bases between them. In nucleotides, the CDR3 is TGTGCCAGCAGCCAAAACCATCCAGGGACCTACTCCTACAATGAGCAGTTCTTC. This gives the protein CASSQNHPGTYSYNEQFF.

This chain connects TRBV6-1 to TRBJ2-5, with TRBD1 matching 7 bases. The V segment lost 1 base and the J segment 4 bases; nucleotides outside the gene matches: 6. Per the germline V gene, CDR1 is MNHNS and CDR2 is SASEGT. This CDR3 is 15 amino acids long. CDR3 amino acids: CASSEGGSGGETQYF. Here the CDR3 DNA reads TGTGCCAGCAGTGAAGGGGGATCAGGGGGAGAGACCCAGTACTTC.

DNA of the CDR3: TGCAGTGCCAGCGACGGACCTGAAGCTTTCTTT. Amino acids: CSASDGPEAFF. The chain uses TRBV20-1 and TRBJ1-1; D is uncertain. CDR1 is DFQATT and CDR2 is SNEGSKA in the germline V gene (reference sequence). The CDR3 spans 11 residues. The V end was cut by 6 bases, the J end by 6 bases, with 11 bases between.

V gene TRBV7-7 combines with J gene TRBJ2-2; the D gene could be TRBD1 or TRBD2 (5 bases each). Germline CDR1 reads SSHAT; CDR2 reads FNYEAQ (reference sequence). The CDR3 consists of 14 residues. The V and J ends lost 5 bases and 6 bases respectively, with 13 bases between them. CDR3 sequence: CASSPGLGPGELFF. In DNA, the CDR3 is TGTGCCAGCAGCCCCGGGTTGGGACCCGGGGAGCTGTTTTTT. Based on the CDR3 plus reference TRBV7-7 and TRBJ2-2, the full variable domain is GAGVSQSPRYKVTKRGQDVTLRCDPISSHATLYWYQQALGQGPEFLTYFNYEAQPDKSGLPSDRFSAERPEGSISTLTIQRTEQRDSAMYRCASSPGLGPGELFFGEGSRLTVL.

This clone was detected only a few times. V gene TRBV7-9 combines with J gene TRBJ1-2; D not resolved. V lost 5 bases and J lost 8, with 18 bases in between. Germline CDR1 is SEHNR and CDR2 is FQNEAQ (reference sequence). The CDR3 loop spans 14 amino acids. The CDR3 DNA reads TGTGCCAGCAGCCCTGCATACGCCCTTAGCGGCTACACCTTC. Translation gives CASSPAYALSGYTF.

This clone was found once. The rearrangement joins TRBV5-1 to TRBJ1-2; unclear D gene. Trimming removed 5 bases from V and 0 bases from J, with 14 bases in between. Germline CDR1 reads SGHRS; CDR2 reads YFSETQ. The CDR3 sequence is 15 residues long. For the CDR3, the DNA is TGCGCCAGCAGACGAGGACCGGAAGCTAACTATGGCTACACCTTC. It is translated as CASRRGPEANYGYTF.

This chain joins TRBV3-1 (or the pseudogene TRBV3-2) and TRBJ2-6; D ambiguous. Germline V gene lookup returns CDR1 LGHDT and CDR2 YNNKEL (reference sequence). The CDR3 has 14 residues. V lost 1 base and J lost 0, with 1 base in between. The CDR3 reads CASSQVSGANVLTF. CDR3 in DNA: TGTGCCAGCAGCCAAGTCTCTGGGGCCAACGTCCTGACTTTC.

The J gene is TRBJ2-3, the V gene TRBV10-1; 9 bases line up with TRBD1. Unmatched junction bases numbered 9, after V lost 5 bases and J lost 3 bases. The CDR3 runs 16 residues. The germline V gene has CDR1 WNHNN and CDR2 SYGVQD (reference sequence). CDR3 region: CASSSSSGTGTDTQYF. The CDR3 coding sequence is TGCGCCAGCAGTTCGTCTTCCGGGACAGGGACAGATACGCAGTATTTT.

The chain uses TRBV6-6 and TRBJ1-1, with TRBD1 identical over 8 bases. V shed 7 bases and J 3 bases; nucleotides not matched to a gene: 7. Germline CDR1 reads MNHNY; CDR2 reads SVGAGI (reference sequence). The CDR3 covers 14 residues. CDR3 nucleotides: TGTGCCAGCAACCTACAGGGGGTCGACACTGAAGCTTTCTTT. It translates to CASNLQGVDTEAFF.

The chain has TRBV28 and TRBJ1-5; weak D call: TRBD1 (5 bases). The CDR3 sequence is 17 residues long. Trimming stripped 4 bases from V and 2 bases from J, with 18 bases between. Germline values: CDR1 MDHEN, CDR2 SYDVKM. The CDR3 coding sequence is TGTGCCAGCAGTTCCCTGGGGCTTCAAGGGGGCAATCAGCCCCAGCATTTT. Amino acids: CASSSLGLQGGNQPQHF.

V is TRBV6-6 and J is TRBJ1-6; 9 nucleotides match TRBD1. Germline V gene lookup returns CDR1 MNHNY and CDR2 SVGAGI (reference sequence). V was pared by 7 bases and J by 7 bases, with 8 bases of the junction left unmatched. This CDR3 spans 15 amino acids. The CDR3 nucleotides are TGTGCCAGCAATTTACCCGGGACAGGGAATTCACCCCTCCACTTT. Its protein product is CASNLPGTGNSPLHF.

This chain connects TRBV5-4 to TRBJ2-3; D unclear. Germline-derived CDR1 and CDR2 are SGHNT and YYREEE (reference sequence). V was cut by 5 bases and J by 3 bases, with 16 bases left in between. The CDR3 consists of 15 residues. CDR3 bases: TGTGCCAGCAGTTATAGCCGGACCAATACAGATACGCAGTATTTT. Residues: CASSYSRTNTDTQYF.

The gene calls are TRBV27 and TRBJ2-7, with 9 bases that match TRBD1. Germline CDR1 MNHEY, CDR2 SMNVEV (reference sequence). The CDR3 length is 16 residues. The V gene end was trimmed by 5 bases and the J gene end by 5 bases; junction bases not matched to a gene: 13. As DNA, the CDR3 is TGTGCCAGCAGTCCCCCCGGGACAGGGAGTACCCACGAGCAGTACTTC. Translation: CASSPPGTGSTHEQYF.

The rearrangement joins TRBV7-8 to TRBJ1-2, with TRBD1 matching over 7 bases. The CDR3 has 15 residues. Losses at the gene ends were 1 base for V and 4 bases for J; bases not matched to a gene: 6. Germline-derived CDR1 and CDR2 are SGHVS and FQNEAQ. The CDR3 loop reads CASSLGPGGSYGYTF. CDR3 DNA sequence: TGTGCCAGCAGCTTAGGGCCAGGGGGTAGCTATGGCTACACCTTC.

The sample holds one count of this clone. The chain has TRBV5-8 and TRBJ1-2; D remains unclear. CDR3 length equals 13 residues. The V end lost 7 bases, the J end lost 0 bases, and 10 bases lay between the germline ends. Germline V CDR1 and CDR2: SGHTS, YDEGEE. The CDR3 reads CASLLTANYGYTF. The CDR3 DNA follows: TGTGCCAGCCTACTCACGGCTAACTATGGCTACACCTTC.

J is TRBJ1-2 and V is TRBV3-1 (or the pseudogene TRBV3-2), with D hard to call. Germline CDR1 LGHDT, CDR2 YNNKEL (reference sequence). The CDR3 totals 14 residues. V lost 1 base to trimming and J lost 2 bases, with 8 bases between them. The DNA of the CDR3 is TGTGCCAGCAGCCAAGGCGCGGACAACTATGGCTACACCTTC. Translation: CASSQGADNYGYTF.

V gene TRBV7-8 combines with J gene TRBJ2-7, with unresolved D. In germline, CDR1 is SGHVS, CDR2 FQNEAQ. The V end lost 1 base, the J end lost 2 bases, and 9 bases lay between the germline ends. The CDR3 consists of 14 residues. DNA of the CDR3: TGTGCCAGCAGCTTAGTTGCACAAACCTACGAGCAGTACTTC. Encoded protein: CASSLVAQTYEQYF.

CDR3 residues: CASSPWTGAYEQYF. In DNA form, the CDR3 reads TGTGCCAGCAGCCCATGGACAGGGGCCTACGAGCAGTACTTC. The V gene is TRBV3-1 (or the pseudogene TRBV3-2), the J gene TRBJ2-7, with 9 bases fitting TRBD1. V was pared by 4 bases and J by 2 bases, with 3 bases of the junction left unmatched. The germline V gene encodes CDR1 LGHDT and CDR2 YNNKEL (reference sequence). This CDR3 has 14 amino acids.

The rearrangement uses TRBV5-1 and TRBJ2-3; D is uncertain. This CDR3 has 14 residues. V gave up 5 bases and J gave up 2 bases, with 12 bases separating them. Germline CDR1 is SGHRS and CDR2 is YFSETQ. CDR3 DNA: TGCGCCAGCAGGGAGAGGCCAACCACAGATACGCAGTATTTT. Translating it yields CASRERPTTDTQYF.

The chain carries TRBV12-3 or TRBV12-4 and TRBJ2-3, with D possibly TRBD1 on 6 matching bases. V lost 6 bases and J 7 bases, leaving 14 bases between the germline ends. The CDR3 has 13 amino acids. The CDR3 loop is CASRAQQGYTQYF. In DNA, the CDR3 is TGTGCCAGCAGGGCGCAACAGGGATATACGCAGTATTTT.

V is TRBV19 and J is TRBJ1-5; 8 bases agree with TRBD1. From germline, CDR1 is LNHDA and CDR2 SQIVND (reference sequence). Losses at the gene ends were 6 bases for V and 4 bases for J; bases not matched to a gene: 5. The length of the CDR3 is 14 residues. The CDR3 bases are TGTGCCAGTAGGGAGACAGGGGCGAATCAGCCCCAGCATTTT. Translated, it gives CASRETGANQPQHF.

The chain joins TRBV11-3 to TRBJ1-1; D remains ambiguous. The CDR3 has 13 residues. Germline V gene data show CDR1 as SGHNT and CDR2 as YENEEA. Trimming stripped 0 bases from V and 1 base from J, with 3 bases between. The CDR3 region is CASSLDQNTEAFF. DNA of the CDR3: TGTGCCAGCAGCTTAGACCAGAACACTGAAGCTTTCTTT.

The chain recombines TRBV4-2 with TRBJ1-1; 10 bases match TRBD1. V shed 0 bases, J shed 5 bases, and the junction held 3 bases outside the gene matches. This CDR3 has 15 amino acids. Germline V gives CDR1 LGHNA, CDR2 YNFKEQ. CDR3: CASSQEWGQGTEAFF. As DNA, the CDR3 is TGTGCCAGCAGCCAAGAGTGGGGACAGGGGACTGAAGCTTTCTTT.

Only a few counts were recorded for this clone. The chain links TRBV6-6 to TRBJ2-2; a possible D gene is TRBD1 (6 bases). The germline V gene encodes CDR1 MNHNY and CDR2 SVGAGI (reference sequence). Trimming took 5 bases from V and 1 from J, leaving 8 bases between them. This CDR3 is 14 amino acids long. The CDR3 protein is CASSVTGNTGELFF. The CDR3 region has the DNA TGTGCCAGCAGTGTGACAGGGAACACCGGGGAGCTGTTTTTT.

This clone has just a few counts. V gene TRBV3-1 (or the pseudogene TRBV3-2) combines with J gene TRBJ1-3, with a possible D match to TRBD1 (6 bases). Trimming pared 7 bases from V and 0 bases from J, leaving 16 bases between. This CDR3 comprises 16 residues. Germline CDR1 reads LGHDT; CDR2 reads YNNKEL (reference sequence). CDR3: CASTLDRGDSGNTIYF. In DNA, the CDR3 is TGTGCCAGCACCCTAGATAGGGGGGACTCTGGAAACACCATATATTTT.

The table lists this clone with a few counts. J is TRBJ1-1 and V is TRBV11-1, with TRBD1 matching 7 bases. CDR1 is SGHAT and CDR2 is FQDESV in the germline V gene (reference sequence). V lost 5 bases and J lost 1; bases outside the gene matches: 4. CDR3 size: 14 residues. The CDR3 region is CASSGGQQNTEAFF. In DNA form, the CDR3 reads TGTGCCAGCAGCGGGGGACAGCAGAACACTGAAGCTTTCTTT.